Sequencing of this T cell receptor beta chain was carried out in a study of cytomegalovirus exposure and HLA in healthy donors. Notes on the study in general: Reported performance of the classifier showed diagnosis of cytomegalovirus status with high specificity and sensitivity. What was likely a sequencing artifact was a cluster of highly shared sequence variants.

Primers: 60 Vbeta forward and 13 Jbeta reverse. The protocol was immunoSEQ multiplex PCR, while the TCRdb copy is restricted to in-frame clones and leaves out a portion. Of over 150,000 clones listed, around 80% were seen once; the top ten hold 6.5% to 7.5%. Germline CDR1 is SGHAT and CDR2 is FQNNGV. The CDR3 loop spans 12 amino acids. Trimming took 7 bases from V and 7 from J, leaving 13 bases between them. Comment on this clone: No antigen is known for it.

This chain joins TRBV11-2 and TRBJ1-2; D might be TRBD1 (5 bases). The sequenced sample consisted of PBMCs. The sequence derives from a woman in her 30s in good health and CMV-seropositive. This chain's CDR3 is CASKWDLVGYTF. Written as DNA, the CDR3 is TGTGCCAGCAAGTGGGACTTGGTTGGCTACACCTTC.